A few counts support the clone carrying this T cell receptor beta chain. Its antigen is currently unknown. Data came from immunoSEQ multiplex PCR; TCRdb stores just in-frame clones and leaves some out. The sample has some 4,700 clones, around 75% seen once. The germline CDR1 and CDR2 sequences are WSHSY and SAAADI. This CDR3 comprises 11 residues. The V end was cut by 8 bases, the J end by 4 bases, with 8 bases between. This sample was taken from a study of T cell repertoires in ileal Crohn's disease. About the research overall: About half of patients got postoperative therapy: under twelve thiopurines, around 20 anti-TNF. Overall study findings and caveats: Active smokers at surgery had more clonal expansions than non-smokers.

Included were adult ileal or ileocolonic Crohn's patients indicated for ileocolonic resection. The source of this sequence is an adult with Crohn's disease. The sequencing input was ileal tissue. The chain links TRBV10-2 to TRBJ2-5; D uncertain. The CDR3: CASHNGETQYF. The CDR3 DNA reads TGCGCCAGCCACAATGGAGAGACCCAGTACTTC.